This T cell receptor (beta chain) came from a study of OX40 agonist ivuxolimab in advanced cancers. Whole-study results and caveats: Relative to CD4+ cells, CD8+ T cells on average had more expanded clones.

Method: immunoSEQ multiplex PCR; TCRdb's copy keeps in-frame clones and lacks some. In the table there are roughly 49,000 clones, roughly 85% of which are singletons. This clone was counted a single time. Its target is unknown. There are 12 residues in the CDR3. Germline-derived CDR1 and CDR2 are MNHNS and SASEGT. Trimming shortened V by 7 bases and J by 2 bases, and 9 bases separated the two germline ends. The source was CD4+ or CD8+ T cells sorted from blood, collected in a trial of the OX40 agonist ivuxolimab. The origin of this receptor is an adult with an advanced solid tumor such as melanoma, head and neck, liver or kidney cancer. The chain links TRBV6-1 to TRBJ2-7, with D unclear. The CDR3 region is CASTRPPYEQYF. In DNA form, the CDR3 reads TGTGCCAGCACGCGCCCACCCTACGAGCAGTACTTC.